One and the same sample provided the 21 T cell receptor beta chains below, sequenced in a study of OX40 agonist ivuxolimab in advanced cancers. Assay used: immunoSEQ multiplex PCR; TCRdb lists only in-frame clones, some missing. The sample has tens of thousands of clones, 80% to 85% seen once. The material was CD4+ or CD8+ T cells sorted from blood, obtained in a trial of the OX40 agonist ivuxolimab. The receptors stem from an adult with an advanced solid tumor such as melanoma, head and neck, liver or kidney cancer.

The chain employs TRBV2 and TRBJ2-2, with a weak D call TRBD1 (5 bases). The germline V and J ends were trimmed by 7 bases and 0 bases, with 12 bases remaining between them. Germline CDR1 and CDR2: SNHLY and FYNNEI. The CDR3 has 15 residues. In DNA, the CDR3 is TGTGCCAGCACACAGGAGTACGCGAACACCGGGGAGCTGTTTTTT. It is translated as CASTQEYANTGELFF.

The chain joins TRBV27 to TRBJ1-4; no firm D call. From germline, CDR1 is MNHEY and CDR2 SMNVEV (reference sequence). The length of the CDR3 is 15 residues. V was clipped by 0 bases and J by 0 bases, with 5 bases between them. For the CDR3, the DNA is TGTGCCAGCAGTTTATCCTTTGCAACTAATGAAAAACTGTTTTTT. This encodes CASSLSFATNEKLFF.

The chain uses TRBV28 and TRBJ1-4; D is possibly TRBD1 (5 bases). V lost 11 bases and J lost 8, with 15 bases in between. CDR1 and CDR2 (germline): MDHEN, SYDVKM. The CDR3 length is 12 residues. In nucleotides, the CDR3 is TGTGCCGGGGGAAGGTGGAGGGAAAAACTGTTTTTT. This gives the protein CAGGRWREKLFF.

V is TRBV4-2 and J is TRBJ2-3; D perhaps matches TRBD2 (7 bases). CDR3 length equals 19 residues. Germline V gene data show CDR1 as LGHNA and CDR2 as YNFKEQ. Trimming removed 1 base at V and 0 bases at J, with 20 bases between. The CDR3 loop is CASSQGRYTAGASTDTQYF. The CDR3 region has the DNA TGTGCCAGCAGCCAAGGAAGATATACGGCGGGGGCTAGCACAGATACGCAGTATTTT.

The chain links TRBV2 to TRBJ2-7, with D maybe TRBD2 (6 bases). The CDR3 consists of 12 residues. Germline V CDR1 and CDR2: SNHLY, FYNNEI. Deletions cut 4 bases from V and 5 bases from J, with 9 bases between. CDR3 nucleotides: TGTGCCAGCAGTGCACCGGGGGACGAGCAGTACTTC. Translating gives CASSAPGDEQYF.

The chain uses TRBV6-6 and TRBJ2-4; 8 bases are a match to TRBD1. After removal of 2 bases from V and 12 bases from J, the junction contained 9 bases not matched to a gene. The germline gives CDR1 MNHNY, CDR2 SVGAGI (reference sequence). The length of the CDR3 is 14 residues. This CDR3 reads CASSYRGQENSQYF. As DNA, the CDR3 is TGTGCCAGCAGTTACCGGGGACAGGAGAACTCTCAGTACTTC.

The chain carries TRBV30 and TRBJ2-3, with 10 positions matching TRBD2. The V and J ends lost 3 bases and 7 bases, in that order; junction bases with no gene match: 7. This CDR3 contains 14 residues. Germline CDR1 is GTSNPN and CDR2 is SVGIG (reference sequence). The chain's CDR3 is CAWRERGGVNTQYF. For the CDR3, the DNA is TGTGCCTGGAGAGAGCGGGGGGGCGTTAATACGCAGTATTTT.

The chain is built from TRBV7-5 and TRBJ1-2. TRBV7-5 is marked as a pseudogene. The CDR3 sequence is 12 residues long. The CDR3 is CASSLSSGVNTF. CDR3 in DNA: TGTGCCAGCAGCCTCAGCTCGGGGGTTAACACCTTC.

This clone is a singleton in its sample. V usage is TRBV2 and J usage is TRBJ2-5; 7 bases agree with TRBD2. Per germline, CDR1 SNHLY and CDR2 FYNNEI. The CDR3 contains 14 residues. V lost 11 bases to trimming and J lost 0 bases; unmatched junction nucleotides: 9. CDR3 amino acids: CAVTRDYYQETQYF. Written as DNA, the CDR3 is TGTGCCGTCACCCGGGACTACTACCAAGAGACCCAGTACTTC.

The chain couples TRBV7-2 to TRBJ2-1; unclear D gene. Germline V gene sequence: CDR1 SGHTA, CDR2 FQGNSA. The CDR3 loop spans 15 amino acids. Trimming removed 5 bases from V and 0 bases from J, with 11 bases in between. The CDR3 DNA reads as TGTGCCAGCAGCGCTACGGATAGCTCCTACAATGAGCAGTTCTTC. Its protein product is CASSATDSSYNEQFF.

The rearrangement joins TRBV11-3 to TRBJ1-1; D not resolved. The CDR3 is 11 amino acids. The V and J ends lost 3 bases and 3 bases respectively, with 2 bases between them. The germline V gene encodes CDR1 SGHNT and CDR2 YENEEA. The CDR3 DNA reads TGTGCCAGCAGCTTCGACACTGAAGCTTTCTTT. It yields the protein CASSFDTEAFF.

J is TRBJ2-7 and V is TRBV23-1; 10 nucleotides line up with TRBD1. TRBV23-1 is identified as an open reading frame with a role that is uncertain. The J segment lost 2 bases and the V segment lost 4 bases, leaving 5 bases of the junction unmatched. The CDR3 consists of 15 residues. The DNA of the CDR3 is TGCGCCAGCAGTCTGCCCGGACAGGGGGCCTACGAGCAGTACTTC. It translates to CASSLPGQGAYEQYF.

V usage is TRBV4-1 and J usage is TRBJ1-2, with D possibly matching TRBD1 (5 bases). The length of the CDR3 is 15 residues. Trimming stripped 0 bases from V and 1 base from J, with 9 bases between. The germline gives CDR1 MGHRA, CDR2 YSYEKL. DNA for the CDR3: TGCGCCAGCAGCCAAGACGAGGGGATTAACTATGGCTACACCTTC. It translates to CASSQDEGINYGYTF.

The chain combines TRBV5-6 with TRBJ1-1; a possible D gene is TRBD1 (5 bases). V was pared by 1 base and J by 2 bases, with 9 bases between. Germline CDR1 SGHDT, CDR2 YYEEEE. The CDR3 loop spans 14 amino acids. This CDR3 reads CASSLRTGNTEAFF. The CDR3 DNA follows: TGTGCCAGCAGCTTGCGAACAGGAAACACTGAAGCTTTCTTT.

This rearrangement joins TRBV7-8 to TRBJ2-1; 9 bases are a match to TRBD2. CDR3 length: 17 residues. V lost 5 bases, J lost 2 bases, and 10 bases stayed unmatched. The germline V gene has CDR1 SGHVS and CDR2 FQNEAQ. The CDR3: CASSQSSGGRTYNEQFF. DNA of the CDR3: TGTGCCAGCAGCCAGAGTAGCGGGGGTAGGACCTACAATGAGCAGTTCTTC. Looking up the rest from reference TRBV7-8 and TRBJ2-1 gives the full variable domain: GAGVSQSPRYKVAKRGQDVALRCDPISGHVSLFWYQQALGQGPEFLTYFQNEAQLDKSGLPSDRFFAERPEGSVSTLKIQRTQQEDSAVYLCASSQSSGGRTYNEQFFGPGTRLTVL.

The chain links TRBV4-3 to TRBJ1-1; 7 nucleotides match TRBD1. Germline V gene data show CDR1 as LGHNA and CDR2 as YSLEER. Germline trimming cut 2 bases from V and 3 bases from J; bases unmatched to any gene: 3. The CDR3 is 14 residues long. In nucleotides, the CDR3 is TGCGCCAGCAGCCAACTTACAGGGGACACTGAAGCTTTCTTT. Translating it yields CASSQLTGDTEAFF.

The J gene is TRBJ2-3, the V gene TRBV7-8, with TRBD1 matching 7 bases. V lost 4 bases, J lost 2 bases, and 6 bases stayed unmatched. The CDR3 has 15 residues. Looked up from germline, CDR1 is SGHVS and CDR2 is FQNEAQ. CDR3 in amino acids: CASSSVGQSTDTQYF. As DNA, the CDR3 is TGTGCCAGCAGCTCGGTGGGACAGTCCACAGATACGCAGTATTTT.

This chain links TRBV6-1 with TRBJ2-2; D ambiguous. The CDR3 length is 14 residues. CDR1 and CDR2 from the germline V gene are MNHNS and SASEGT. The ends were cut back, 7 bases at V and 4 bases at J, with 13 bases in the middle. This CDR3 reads CASTGTDGTGELFF. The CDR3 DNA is TGTGCCAGCACCGGCACAGACGGCACCGGGGAGCTGTTTTTT.

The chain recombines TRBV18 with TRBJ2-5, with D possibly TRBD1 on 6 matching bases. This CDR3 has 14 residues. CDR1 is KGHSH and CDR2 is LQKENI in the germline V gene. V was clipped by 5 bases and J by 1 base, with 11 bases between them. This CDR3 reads CASSGTPSQETQYF. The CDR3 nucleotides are TGTGCCAGCTCAGGGACACCGAGCCAAGAGACCCAGTACTTC. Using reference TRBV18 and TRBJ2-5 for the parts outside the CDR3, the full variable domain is NAGVMQNPRHLVRRRGQEARLRCSPMKGHSHVYWYRQLPEEGLKFMVYLQKENIIDESGMPKERFSAEFPKEGPSILRIQQVVRGDSAAYFCASSGTPSQETQYFGPGTRLLVL.

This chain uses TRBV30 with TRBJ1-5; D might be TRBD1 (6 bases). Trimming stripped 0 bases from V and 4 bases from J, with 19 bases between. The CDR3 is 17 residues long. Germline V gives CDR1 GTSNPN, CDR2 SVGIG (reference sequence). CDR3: CAWSVKRGGGRNQPQHF. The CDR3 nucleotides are TGTGCCTGGAGTGTCAAGAGAGGGGGGGGTCGGAATCAGCCCCAGCATTTT.

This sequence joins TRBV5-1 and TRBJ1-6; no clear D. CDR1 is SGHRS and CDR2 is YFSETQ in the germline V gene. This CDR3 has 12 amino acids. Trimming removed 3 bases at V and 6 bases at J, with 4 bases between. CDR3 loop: CASSSTNSPLHF. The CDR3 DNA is TGCGCCAGCAGCTCCACTAATTCACCCCTCCACTTT.